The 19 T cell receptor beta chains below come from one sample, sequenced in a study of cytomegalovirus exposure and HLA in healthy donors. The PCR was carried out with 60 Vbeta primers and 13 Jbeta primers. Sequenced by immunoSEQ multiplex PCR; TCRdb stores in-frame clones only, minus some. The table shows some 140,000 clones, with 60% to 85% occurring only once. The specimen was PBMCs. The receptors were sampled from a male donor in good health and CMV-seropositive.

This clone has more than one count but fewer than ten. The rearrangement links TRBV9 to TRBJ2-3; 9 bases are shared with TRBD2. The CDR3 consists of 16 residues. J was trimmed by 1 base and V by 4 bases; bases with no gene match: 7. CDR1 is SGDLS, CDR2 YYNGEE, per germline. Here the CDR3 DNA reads TGTGCCAGCAGCCCTCAATTAGCGGGGGGCACAGATACGCAGTATTTT. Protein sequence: CASSPQLAGGTDTQYF.

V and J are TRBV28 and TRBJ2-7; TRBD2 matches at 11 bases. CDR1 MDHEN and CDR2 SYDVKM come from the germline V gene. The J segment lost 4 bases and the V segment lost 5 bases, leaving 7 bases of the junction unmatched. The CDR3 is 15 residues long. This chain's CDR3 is CASSPSLAGGYEQYF. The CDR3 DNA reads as TGTGCCAGCAGTCCGTCCCTAGCGGGAGGTTACGAGCAGTACTTC.

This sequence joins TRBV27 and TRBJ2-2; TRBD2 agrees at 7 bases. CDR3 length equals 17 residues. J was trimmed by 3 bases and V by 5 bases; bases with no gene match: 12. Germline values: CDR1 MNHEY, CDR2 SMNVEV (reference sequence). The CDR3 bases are TGTGCCAGCAGTGTCCAGCACCCAGCGGGGCACACCGGGGAGCTGTTTTTT. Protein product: CASSVQHPAGHTGELFF.

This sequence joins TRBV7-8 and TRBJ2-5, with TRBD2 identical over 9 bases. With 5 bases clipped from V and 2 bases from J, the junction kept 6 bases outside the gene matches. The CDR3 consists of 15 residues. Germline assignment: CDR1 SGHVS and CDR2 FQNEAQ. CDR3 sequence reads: CASSPTTSGQETQYF. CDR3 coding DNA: TGTGCCAGCAGCCCGACGACTAGCGGACAAGAGACCCAGTACTTC.

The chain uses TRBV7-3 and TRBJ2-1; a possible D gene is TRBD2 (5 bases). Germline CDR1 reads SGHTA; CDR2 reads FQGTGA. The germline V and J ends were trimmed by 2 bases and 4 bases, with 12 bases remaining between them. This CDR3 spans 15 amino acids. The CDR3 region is CASSLDRGVYNEQFF. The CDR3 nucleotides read TGTGCCAGCAGCTTAGATCGGGGAGTTTACAATGAGCAGTTCTTC.

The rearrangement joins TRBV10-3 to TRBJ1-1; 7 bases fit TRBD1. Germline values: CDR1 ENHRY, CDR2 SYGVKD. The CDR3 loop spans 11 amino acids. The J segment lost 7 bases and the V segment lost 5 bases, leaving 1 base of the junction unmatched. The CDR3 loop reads CAISTGVEAFF. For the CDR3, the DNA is TGTGCCATCAGTACAGGGGTTGAAGCTTTCTTT.

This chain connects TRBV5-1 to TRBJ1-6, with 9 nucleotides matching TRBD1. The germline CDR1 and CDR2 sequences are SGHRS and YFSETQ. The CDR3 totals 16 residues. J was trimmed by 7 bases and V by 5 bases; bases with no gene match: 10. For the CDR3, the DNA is TGCGCCAGCAGTTGGCGCCCGGGACAGGGAAATTCACCCCTCCACTTT. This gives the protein CASSWRPGQGNSPLHF.

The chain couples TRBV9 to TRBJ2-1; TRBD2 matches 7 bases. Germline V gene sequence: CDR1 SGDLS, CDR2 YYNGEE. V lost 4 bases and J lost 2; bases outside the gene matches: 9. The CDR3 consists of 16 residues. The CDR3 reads CASSNLGGSPYNEQFF. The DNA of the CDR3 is TGTGCCAGCAGCAACCTCGGGGGGTCCCCCTACAATGAGCAGTTCTTC.

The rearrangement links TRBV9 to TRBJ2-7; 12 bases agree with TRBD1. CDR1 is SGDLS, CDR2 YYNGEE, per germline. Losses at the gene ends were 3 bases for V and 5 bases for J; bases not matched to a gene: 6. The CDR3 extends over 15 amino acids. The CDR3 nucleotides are TGTGCCAGCAGCGCCACCGGGACAGGGGGCGACGAGCAGTACTTC. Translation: CASSATGTGGDEQYF.

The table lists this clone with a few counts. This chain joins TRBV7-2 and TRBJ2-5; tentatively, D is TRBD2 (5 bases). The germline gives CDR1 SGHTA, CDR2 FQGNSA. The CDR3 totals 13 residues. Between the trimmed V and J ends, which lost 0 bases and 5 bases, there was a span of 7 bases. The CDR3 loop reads CASSLARRETQYF. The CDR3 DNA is TGTGCCAGCAGCTTAGCCAGGAGGGAGACCCAGTACTTC.

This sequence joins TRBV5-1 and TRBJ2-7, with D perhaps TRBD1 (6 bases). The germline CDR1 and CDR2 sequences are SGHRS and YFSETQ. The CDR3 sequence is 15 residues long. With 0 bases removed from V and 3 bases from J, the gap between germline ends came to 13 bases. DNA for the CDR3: TGCGCCAGCAGCTTGGGACAGGCCTGGCGCTACGAGCAGTACTTC. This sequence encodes CASSLGQAWRYEQYF.

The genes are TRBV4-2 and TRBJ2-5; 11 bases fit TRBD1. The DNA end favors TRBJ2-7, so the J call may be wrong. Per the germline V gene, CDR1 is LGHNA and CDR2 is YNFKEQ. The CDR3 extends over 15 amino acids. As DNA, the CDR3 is TGTGCCAGCAGCTACCGGGACAGGGGGTCCCACGAGCAGTACTTC. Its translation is CASSYRDRGSHEQYF.

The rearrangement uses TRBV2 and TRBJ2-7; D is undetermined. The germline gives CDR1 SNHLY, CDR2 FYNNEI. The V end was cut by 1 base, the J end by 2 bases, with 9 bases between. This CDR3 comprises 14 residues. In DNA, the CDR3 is TGTGCCAGCAGTGAAGACTATAAAACCTACGAGCAGTACTTC. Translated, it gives CASSEDYKTYEQYF.

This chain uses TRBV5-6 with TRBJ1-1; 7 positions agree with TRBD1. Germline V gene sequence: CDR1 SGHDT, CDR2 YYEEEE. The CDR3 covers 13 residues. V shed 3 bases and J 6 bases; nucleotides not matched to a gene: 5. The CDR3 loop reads CASSSGTASEAFF. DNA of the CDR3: TGTGCCAGCAGCTCCGGGACAGCTTCTGAAGCTTTCTTT.

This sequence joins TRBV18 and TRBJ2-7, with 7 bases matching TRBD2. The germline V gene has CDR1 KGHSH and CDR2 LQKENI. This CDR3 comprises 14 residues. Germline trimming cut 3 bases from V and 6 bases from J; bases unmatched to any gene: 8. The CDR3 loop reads CASSPSRGDFEQYF. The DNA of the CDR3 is TGTGCCAGCTCACCCTCCCGGGGGGATTTCGAGCAGTACTTC.

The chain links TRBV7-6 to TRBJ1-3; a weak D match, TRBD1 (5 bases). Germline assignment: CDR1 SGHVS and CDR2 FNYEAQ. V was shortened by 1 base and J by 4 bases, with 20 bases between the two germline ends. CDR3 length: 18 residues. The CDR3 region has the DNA TGTGCCAGCAGCTTAGGTGTAGGGAGGGGTGAGGACGGAAACACCATATATTTT. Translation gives CASSLGVGRGEDGNTIYF.

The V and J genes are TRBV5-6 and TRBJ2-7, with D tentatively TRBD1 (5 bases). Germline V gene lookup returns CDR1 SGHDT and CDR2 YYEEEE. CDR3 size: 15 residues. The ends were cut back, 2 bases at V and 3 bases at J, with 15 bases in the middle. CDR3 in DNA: TGTGCCAGCAGCTTTTCACCAGGGATGAACTACGAGCAGTACTTC. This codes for CASSFSPGMNYEQYF.

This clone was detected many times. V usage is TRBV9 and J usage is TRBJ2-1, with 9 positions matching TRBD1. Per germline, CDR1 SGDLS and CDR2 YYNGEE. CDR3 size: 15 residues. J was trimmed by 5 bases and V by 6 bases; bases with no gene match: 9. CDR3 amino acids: CASTQGALINNEQFF. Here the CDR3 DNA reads TGTGCCAGCACACAGGGGGCCTTGATAAACAATGAGCAGTTCTTC.

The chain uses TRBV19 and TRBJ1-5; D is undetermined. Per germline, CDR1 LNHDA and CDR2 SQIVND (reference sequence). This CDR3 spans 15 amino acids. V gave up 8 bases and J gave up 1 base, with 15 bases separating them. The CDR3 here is CASWPNWSSNQPQHF. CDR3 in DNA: TGTGCCAGTTGGCCCAACTGGAGCAGCAATCAGCCCCAGCATTTT.